The 27 T cell receptor beta chains below were found in one sample sequenced in a study of cytomegalovirus exposure and HLA in healthy donors. In the PCR, 60 Vbeta and 13 Jbeta primers were used. The repertoire was sequenced with immunoSEQ multiplex PCR; TCRdb's copy has only in-frame clones and lacks some. Here the sample spans around 150,000 clones, approximately 80% being singletons. The sequenced sample consisted of PBMCs. The receptors were gathered from a man aged 30-40 years in good health and CMV-seropositive.

J is TRBJ2-3 and V is TRBV2, with a weak D call TRBD2 (5 bases). V lost 10 bases and J 3 bases, leaving 17 bases between the germline ends. From germline, CDR1 is SNHLY and CDR2 FYNNEI. This CDR3 contains 14 residues. CDR3 DNA: TGTGCCATTAGAGCGGTGTTGGGTACAGATACGCAGTATTTT. As protein: CAIRAVLGTDTQYF.

For this clone: Sequence at one end of the junction differs from germline and may be a read error. The sample holds other DNA sequences that translate to the same CDR3. The chain employs TRBV27 and TRBJ2-7; 7 bases match TRBD2. Germline CDR1 is MNHEY and CDR2 is SMNVEV (reference sequence). The CDR3 runs to 15 residues. The CDR3 here is CASSPTGLVSYEQYF. The CDR3 DNA is TGTGCCAGCAGCCCAACCGGACTAGTTTCTTACGAACAGTACTTC.

CDR3: CASSQRGGFGQGAYEQYF. The CDR3, as DNA: TGTGCCAGCAGCCAGAGGGGGGGATTCGGACAGGGGGCCTACGAGCAGTACTTC. This chain joins TRBV7-9 and TRBJ2-7; the match to TRBD1 covers 10 bases. V dropped 5 bases and J dropped 2; count of bases not matched to a gene: 15. The CDR3 contains 18 residues. Germline CDR1 and CDR2: SEHNR and FQNEAQ (reference sequence).

The V call is TRBV5-1, the J call TRBJ2-2; D perhaps matches TRBD1 (6 bases). The germline V gene encodes CDR1 SGHRS and CDR2 YFSETQ. The CDR3 is made up of 17 amino acids. Trimming pared 4 bases from V and 1 base from J, leaving 17 bases between. The CDR3 nucleotides are TGCGCCAGCAGCACCGCGGTGAGGACAGAGAACACCGGGGAGCTGTTTTTT. It encodes CASSTAVRTENTGELFF.

This clone was counted a few times. The chain couples TRBV9 to TRBJ2-1, with D perhaps matching TRBD2 (5 bases). From germline, CDR1 is SGDLS and CDR2 YYNGEE. This CDR3 spans 14 amino acids. V was cut by 3 bases and J by 1 base, with 8 bases left in between. CDR3 sequence (DNA): TGTGCCAGCAGCGGGAGGACTTCCTACAATGAGCAGTTCTTC. Protein product: CASSGRTSYNEQFF. Combining the CDR3 with reference TRBV9 and TRBJ2-1 gives the whole variable domain DSGVTQTPKHLITATGQRVTLRCSPRSGDLSVYWYQQSLDQGLQFLIQYYNGEERAKGNILERFSAQQFPDLHSELNLSSLELGDSALYFCASSGRTSYNEQFFGPGTRLTVL.

This rearrangement joins TRBV28 to TRBJ1-5; D is possibly TRBD1 (5 bases). V lost 6 bases, J lost 7 bases, and 22 bases lay in between. CDR1 and CDR2 from the germline V gene are MDHEN and SYDVKM. The CDR3 is 16 amino acids. CDR3 in DNA: TGTGCCAGCAGGCCCCACAGTGGGGCTAAGGGCCAGCCCCAGCATTTT. Translating gives CASRPHSGAKGQPQHF.

The chain has TRBV13 and TRBJ2-1, with 11 bases identical to TRBD2. CDR1 and CDR2 (germline): PRHDT, FYEKMQ (reference sequence). J lost 7 bases, V lost 4 bases, and 9 bases had no gene match. This CDR3 region has 16 residues. CDR3 in amino acids: CASSSILAGVKNEQFF. CDR3 nucleotide sequence: TGTGCCAGCAGCTCCATACTAGCGGGGGTGAAAAATGAGCAGTTCTTC.

The chain recombines TRBV14 with TRBJ2-7, with D uncertain. The germline V gene has CDR1 SGHDN and CDR2 FVKESK. CDR3 size: 14 residues. V shed 4 bases and J shed 3 bases, with 13 bases lying between them. CDR3 amino acids: CASSPKVQDYEQYF. The CDR3 DNA reads as TGTGCCAGCAGCCCGAAAGTACAAGACTACGAGCAGTACTTC.

V usage is TRBV9 and J usage is TRBJ2-7; weak D call: TRBD2 (6 bases). Between the trimmed V and J ends, which lost 0 bases and 1 base, there was a span of 8 bases. The CDR3 runs 14 residues. Germline V gene data show CDR1 as SGDLS and CDR2 as YYNGEE. The CDR3 protein is CASSVGAGSYEQYF. In nucleotides, the CDR3 is TGTGCCAGCAGCGTAGGAGCGGGTTCCTACGAGCAGTACTTC.

The V call is TRBV7-2, the J call TRBJ2-7; a possible D gene is TRBD2 (6 bases). Germline values: CDR1 SGHTA, CDR2 FQGNSA. The CDR3 length is 13 residues. The V end was cut by 4 bases, the J end by 3 bases, with 10 bases between. In nucleotides, the CDR3 is TGTGCCAGCAGCTACAGACTAGGCTACGAGCAGTACTTC. It codes for CASSYRLGYEQYF.

The chain uses TRBV18 and TRBJ2-5, with 7 bases aligning to TRBD2. The germline CDR1 and CDR2 sequences are KGHSH and LQKENI. The CDR3 runs to 14 residues. V trimming: 6 bases; J trimming: 3 bases; junction bases outside the gene matches: 7. The CDR3 protein is CASSIYTSEETQYF. In nucleotides, the CDR3 is TGTGCCAGCTCCATATACACTAGCGAAGAGACCCAGTACTTC.

As DNA, the CDR3 is TGTGCCAGCAGTTTAAGACAGGGTGGATGGGTCGGGGAGCTGTTTTTT. Translation gives CASSLRQGGWVGELFF. The chain uses TRBV27 and TRBJ2-2; TRBD1 matches 7 bases. J lost 7 bases, V lost 2 bases, and 10 bases had no gene match. This CDR3 contains 16 residues. From germline, CDR1 is MNHEY and CDR2 SMNVEV (reference sequence).

This chain joins TRBV30 and TRBJ2-1; TRBD1 is a possible D gene (5 bases). The germline V and J ends were trimmed by 3 bases and 6 bases, with 18 bases remaining between them. Per germline, CDR1 GTSNPN and CDR2 SVGIG (reference sequence). This CDR3 spans 15 amino acids. CDR3 residues: CAWSPTGIQGNEQFF. Here the CDR3 DNA reads TGTGCCTGGAGCCCGACTGGAATTCAGGGCAATGAGCAGTTCTTC.

Here the CDR3 reads CSVDDYNTGELFF. The DNA for the CDR3 is TGCAGCGTGGACGACTACAACACCGGGGAGCTGTTTTTT. The chain recombines TRBV29-1 with TRBJ2-2; the D gene is possibly TRBD2 (5 bases). This CDR3 spans 13 amino acids. CDR1 and CDR2 from the germline V gene are SQVTM and ANQGSEA. Trimming removed 6 bases from V and 2 bases from J, with 10 bases in between.

The V call is TRBV7-6, the J call TRBJ1-6; D is ambiguous. The germline V and J ends were trimmed by 3 bases and 6 bases, with 9 bases remaining between them. The length of the CDR3 is 14 residues. Germline V gives CDR1 SGHVS, CDR2 FNYEAQ. CDR3 region: CASSLGVLNSPLHF. The CDR3 nucleotides are TGTGCCAGCAGCTTGGGAGTGCTTAATTCACCCCTCCACTTT. The complete variable domain, with remaining parts taken from reference TRBV7-6 and TRBJ1-6, reads GAGVSQSPRYKVTKRGQDVALRCDPISGHVSLYWYRQALGQGPEFLTYFNYEAQQDKSGLPNDRFSAERPEGSISTLTIQRTEQRDSAMYRCASSLGVLNSPLHFGNGTRLTVT.

The V and J genes are TRBV6-1 and TRBJ2-5, with 10 bases identical to TRBD1. This CDR3 is built from 14 residues. With V trimmed by 6 bases and J by 3 bases, 4 bases remained unmatched. The germline V gene encodes CDR1 MNHNS and CDR2 SASEGT. In DNA, the CDR3 is TGTGCCAGCAGCCGGGACAGGGGAAAAGAGACCCAGTACTTC. This encodes CASSRDRGKETQYF.

This clone was seen a handful of times. V is TRBV6-1 and J is TRBJ1-1; D is possibly TRBD1 (6 bases). Trimming took 3 bases from V and 4 from J, leaving 15 bases between them. CDR3 size: 15 residues. Germline CDR1 MNHNS, CDR2 SASEGT. The CDR3 DNA is TGTGCCAGCAGTGATCAGCCAGGGGAGTTCACTGAAGCTTTCTTT. It specifies CASSDQPGEFTEAFF.

The rearrangement joins TRBV9 to TRBJ2-7; 9 bases agree with TRBD2. The junction had 8 bases not matched to a gene; V was cut back by 4 bases and J by 0 bases. This CDR3 has 16 residues. Looked up from germline, CDR1 is SGDLS and CDR2 is YYNGEE. CDR3 loop: CASSPGRGGLSYEQYF. In nucleotides, the CDR3 is TGTGCCAGCAGCCCCGGGCGGGGGGGCCTCTCCTACGAGCAGTACTTC.

The gene calls are TRBV23-1 and TRBJ1-1, with a possible D match to TRBD1 (6 bases). TRBV23-1 is identified as an open reading frame with a role that is uncertain. Trimming pared 3 bases from V and 4 bases from J, leaving 12 bases between. The CDR3 totals 14 residues. Written as DNA, the CDR3 is TGCGCCAGCAGTCACAGGGGATCGGGCACTGAAGCTTTCTTT. Its protein product is CASSHRGSGTEAFF.

J is TRBJ1-1 and V is TRBV19, with 8 positions matching TRBD1. Germline V gene lookup returns CDR1 LNHDA and CDR2 SQIVND (reference sequence). The CDR3 has 16 amino acids. J gave up 7 bases and V 5 bases, and 15 bases lay outside the gene matches. The CDR3 spells CASSSVRTGRVGEAFF. CDR3 sequence (DNA): TGTGCCAGTAGTTCAGTTAGGACAGGGAGAGTTGGTGAAGCTTTCTTT.

The gene calls are TRBV27 and TRBJ2-1; TRBD2 might be the D (6 bases). The CDR3 is made up of 14 amino acids. Trimming removed 2 bases from V and 4 bases from J, with 9 bases in between. Per the germline V gene, CDR1 is MNHEY and CDR2 is SMNVEV (reference sequence). CDR3 DNA: TGTGCCAGCAGTTTAGCGGGGACGTACAATGAGCAGTTCTTC. Amino acids: CASSLAGTYNEQFF.

The CDR3 here is CASSPGQGYEKLFF. The DNA of the CDR3 is TGTGCCAGCAGCCCGGGACAGGGTTATGAAAAACTGTTTTTT. The chain joins TRBV6-6 to TRBJ1-4, with 9 bases that match TRBD1. From germline, CDR1 is MNHNY and CDR2 SVGAGI (reference sequence). Trimming cost V 6 bases and J 6 bases; bases outside gene matches: 5. CDR3 length: 14 amino acids.

The chain uses TRBV9 and TRBJ2-5; D gene uncertain. CDR1 is SGDLS, CDR2 YYNGEE, per germline. The CDR3 runs to 13 residues. The germline V and J ends were trimmed by 4 bases and 5 bases, with 12 bases remaining between them. Here the CDR3 DNA reads TGTGCCAGCAGCCAAAACCCTACGGAGACCCAGTACTTC. Translated, it gives CASSQNPTETQYF.

The gene calls are TRBV4-1 and TRBJ2-7, with a weak D call TRBD1 (5 bases). Germline lookup yields CDR1 MGHRA and CDR2 YSYEKL. Trimming took 0 bases from V and 3 from J, leaving 12 bases between them. The CDR3 loop spans 15 amino acids. The CDR3 reads CASSQDAAQDYEQYF. As DNA, the CDR3 is TGCGCCAGCAGCCAAGACGCTGCACAGGACTACGAGCAGTACTTC.

This sequence joins TRBV4-3 and TRBJ2-7; D possibly corresponds to TRBD1 (5 bases). V gave up 0 bases and J gave up 5 bases, with 8 bases separating them. The CDR3 is made up of 13 amino acids. Germline V gene lookup returns CDR1 LGHNA and CDR2 YSLEER. The CDR3 region is CASSQDSGHEQYF. DNA for the CDR3: TGCGCCAGCAGCCAAGATTCAGGGCACGAGCAGTACTTC.

This chain uses TRBV27 with TRBJ1-5; D gene ambiguous. The CDR3 spans 15 residues. With 2 bases removed from V and 2 bases from J, the gap between germline ends came to 10 bases. CDR1 is MNHEY, CDR2 SMNVEV, per germline (reference sequence). The CDR3 DNA is TGTGCCAGCAGTTTACAGGCTTTCGGCAATCAGCCCCAGCATTTT. Translating it yields CASSLQAFGNQPQHF.

This clone was observed a handful of times. The rearrangement uses TRBV19 and TRBJ1-4; weak D call: TRBD1 (6 bases). The V end was cut by 7 bases, the J end by 7 bases, with 19 bases between. Germline V gene lookup returns CDR1 LNHDA and CDR2 SQIVND (reference sequence). The CDR3 has 15 residues. CDR3 in DNA: TGTGCCAGTACCAATCGAGGGGGAGGGAGTGAAAAACTGTTTTTT. Translating gives CASTNRGGGSEKLFF.